The 15 T cell receptor beta chains in this list originate from one sample, sequenced in a study of neoadjuvant anti-PD-1 for oral cavity cancer (dated by TCRdb to about 2021). Interpreted using the paper, the time point label stands for: after neoadjuvant nivolumab, at surgical resection. The method was the immunoSEQ multiplex PCR assay. The clones in this table, taken by TCRdb from immuneACCESS, are in-frame only. Not every clone is retained; where verified, under half of the shortfall comes from an unresolved V gene, and the cause of the rest is unknown. The sample table holds more than 30,000 clones, of which around 40% were seen once. Clones ranked in the top ten supply about a sixth of the sample. Here the sequenced sample was tumor tissue, taken after nivolumab (anti-PD-1) treatment. The receptors stem from a person aged 35-79 years with oral cavity squamous cell carcinoma.

This sequence joins TRBV27 and TRBJ2-5, with D unclear. V dropped 6 bases and J dropped 3 bases, with 8 bases sitting between them. This CDR3 is built from 12 residues. Germline CDR1 MNHEY, CDR2 SMNVEV (reference sequence). CDR3 in amino acids: CASRDVKETQYF. The CDR3 nucleotides are TGTGCCAGCAGAGATGTTAAAGAGACCCAGTACTTC.

CDR3 sequence (DNA): TGTGCCAGCAGCGTAGGTCCTCACCACTTCACAGATACGCAGTATTTT. Translating gives CASSVGPHHFTDTQYF. This chain uses TRBV9 with TRBJ2-3; D gene unclear. Trimming stripped 0 bases from V and 2 bases from J, with 13 bases between. The CDR3 covers 16 residues. CDR1 and CDR2 (germline): SGDLS, YYNGEE.

The CDR3 loop reads CASSVRPGANEKLFF. The CDR3 DNA is TGTGCCAGCAGTGTCCGTCCAGGGGCTAATGAAAAACTGTTTTTT. The chain has TRBV2 and TRBJ1-4, with D perhaps TRBD1 (6 bases). CDR1 is SNHLY, CDR2 FYNNEI, per germline. CDR3 length: 15 amino acids. The V gene lost 4 bases and the J gene lost 3 bases, with 12 bases spanning the gap.

The chain carries TRBV7-3 and TRBJ2-3, with 10 nucleotides matching TRBD1. V lost 5 bases to trimming and J lost 2 bases; unmatched junction nucleotides: 7. Germline-derived CDR1 and CDR2 are SGHTA and FQGTGA. The CDR3 length is 16 residues. The DNA for the CDR3 is TGTGCCAGCAGCAGGACGACAGGGGGCCACACAGATACGCAGTATTTT. As protein: CASSRTTGGHTDTQYF.

The chain carries TRBV7-3 and TRBJ2-5, with unresolved D. Germline assignment: CDR1 SGHTA and CDR2 FQGTGA. V lost 5 bases and J lost 1, with 2 bases in between. This CDR3 spans 11 amino acids. CDR3: CASSVQETQYF. The DNA of the CDR3 is TGTGCCAGCAGCGTCCAAGAGACCCAGTACTTC.

The chain is built from TRBV7-2 and TRBJ2-1, with TRBD2 identical over 9 bases. This CDR3 comprises 15 residues. Germline-derived CDR1 and CDR2 are SGHTA and FQGNSA. Germline trimming cut 1 base from V and 9 bases from J; bases unmatched to any gene: 7. Here the CDR3 reads CASSLVGGGAGEQFF. Here the CDR3 DNA reads TGTGCCAGCAGCTTAGTTGGCGGGGGGGCAGGTGAGCAGTTCTTC.

The chain has TRBV5-1 and TRBJ1-5, with 9 positions matching TRBD1. With 4 bases clipped from V and 4 bases from J, the junction kept 6 bases outside the gene matches. This CDR3 has 15 amino acids. The germline V gene encodes CDR1 SGHRS and CDR2 YFSETQ. CDR3 coding DNA: TGCGCCAGCAGCCCCGGGACAGGGAATAATCAGCCCCAGCATTTT. Its protein is CASSPGTGNNQPQHF.

V usage is TRBV15 and J usage is TRBJ2-2, with TRBD1 matching over 8 bases. Germline values: CDR1 LNHNV, CDR2 YYDKDF (reference sequence). J lost 3 bases, V lost 1 base, and 10 bases had no gene match. The CDR3 covers 18 residues. As DNA, the CDR3 is TGTGCCACCAGCAGAGTGGGCGGACAGGGCGTAGACACCGGGGAGCTGTTTTTT. It is translated as CATSRVGGQGVDTGELFF.

This clone was found a few times. CDR3 sequence (DNA): TGTGCCAGCAGCCAAGTGGACAGGGGGGGGACCTATGGCTACACCTTC. As protein: CASSQVDRGGTYGYTF. V usage is TRBV14 and J usage is TRBJ1-2, with TRBD1 matching 10 bases. This CDR3 region has 16 residues. Germline CDR1 and CDR2: SGHDN and FVKESK. Trimming removed 1 base from V and 4 bases from J; junction bases left unmatched: 6.

In this sample, this clone turned up a few times. The CDR3 sequence is CASEPGFQETQYF. CDR3 DNA sequence: TGCGCCAGCGAACCAGGGTTTCAAGAGACCCAGTACTTC. This sequence joins TRBV5-1 and TRBJ2-5, with a possible D match to TRBD1 (5 bases). This CDR3 spans 13 amino acids. Trimming cost V 7 bases and J 2 bases, with 12 bases left between them. Germline lookup yields CDR1 SGHRS and CDR2 YFSETQ.

This clone was seen a few times. The V call is TRBV20-1, the J call TRBJ1-1; D uncertain. Germline CDR1 reads DFQATT; CDR2 reads SNEGSKA (reference sequence). The V gene lost 3 bases and the J gene lost 6 bases, with 8 bases spanning the gap. The CDR3 totals 11 residues. CDR3 nucleotide sequence: TGCAGTGCTAGTGTACGCGCTGAAGCTTTCTTT. It encodes CSASVRAEAFF.

This clone occurred a few times. CDR3 sequence reads: CAWSRYGETQYF. The CDR3 DNA sequence: TGTGCCTGGAGTAGGTACGGGGAGACCCAGTACTTC. This chain joins TRBV30 and TRBJ2-5; D uncertain. CDR1 and CDR2 (germline): GTSNPN, SVGIG (reference sequence). Trimming cost V 2 bases and J 5 bases, with 9 bases left between them. This CDR3 region has 12 residues.

In this sample, this clone is medium-sized. This chain connects TRBV27 to TRBJ2-7; unclear D gene. The CDR3 loop spans 15 amino acids. Germline V gene lookup returns CDR1 MNHEY and CDR2 SMNVEV (reference sequence). Trimming cost V 3 bases and J 3 bases, with 15 bases left between them. This CDR3 is CASSLGSPRYYEQYF. CDR3 in DNA: TGTGCCAGCAGTTTGGGCAGCCCTAGGTACTACGAGCAGTACTTC.

This clone is deemed medium-sized. The chain combines TRBV29-1 with TRBJ2-7, with a weak D call TRBD2 (7 bases). V was cut by 4 bases and J by 8 bases, with 18 bases left in between. Germline values: CDR1 SQVTM, CDR2 ANQGSEA. This CDR3 has 13 residues. CDR3 loop: CSVVSVRGGKQYF. DNA for the CDR3: TGCAGCGTTGTGTCTGTGAGGGGGGGCAAGCAGTACTTC.

This clone showed up just a few times. The chain carries TRBV27 and TRBJ2-7; 10 bases are shared with TRBD1. The CDR3 contains 16 residues. After removal of 7 bases from V and 3 bases from J, the junction contained 12 bases not matched to a gene. Per germline, CDR1 MNHEY and CDR2 SMNVEV (reference sequence). CDR3 loop: CASKFIGTGVIYEQYF. As DNA, the CDR3 is TGTGCCAGCAAGTTTATCGGGACAGGGGTGATCTACGAGCAGTACTTC.